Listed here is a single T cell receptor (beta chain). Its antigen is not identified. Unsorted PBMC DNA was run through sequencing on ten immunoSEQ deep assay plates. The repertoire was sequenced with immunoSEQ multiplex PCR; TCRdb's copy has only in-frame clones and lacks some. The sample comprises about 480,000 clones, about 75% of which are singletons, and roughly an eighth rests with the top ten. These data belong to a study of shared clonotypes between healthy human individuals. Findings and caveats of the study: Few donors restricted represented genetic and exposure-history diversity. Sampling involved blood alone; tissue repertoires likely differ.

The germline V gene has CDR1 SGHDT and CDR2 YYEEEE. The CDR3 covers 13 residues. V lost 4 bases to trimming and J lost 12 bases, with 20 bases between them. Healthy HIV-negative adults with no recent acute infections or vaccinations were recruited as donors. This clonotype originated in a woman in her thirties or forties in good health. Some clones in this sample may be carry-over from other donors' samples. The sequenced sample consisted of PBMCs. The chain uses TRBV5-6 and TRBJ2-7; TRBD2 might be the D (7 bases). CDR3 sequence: CASSSTGSGGLYF. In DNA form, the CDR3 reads TGTGCCAGCAGCAGTACAGGGTCCGGGGGGTTGTACTTC.